This T cell receptor (beta chain) derives from a study of beta chain features in type 1 diabetes. The study, taken as a whole, reports: In all four CD4+ subsets, TCRB CDR3 length was significantly, moderately reduced in type 1 diabetes.

The authors reverse transcribed all of the isolated RNA, so sequencing captured expressed TCRB transcripts. Repertoires were generated with immunoSEQ multiplex PCR, while TCRdb's copy carries only in-frame clones and drops some. The repertoire has 600,000 to 750,000 clones, about an eighth of them found once; the top ten carry more than 0.09%. Worth noting for this clone: Its antigen is undetermined.

V was cut by 2 bases and J by 4 bases, with 19 bases left in between. This CDR3 spans 17 amino acids. In germline, CDR1 is SGHDT, CDR2 YYEEEE. The sequence was obtained from a young man with type 1 diabetes. The V and J genes are TRBV5-6 and TRBJ2-1; the D call may be TRBD1 or TRBD2 (5 bases each). The sample consisted of naive CD4+ T cells from blood. The CDR3 reads CASSFGGFYTAYNEQFF. The DNA of the CDR3 is TGTGCCAGCAGCTTTGGGGGATTCTACACGGCATACAATGAGCAGTTCTTC.